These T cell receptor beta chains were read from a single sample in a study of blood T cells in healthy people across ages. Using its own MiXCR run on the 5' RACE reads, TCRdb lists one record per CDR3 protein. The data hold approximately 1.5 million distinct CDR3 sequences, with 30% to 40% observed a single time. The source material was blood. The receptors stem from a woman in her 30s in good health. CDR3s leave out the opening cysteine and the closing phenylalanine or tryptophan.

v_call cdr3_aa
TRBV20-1 SASAGVPTYEQY
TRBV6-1 ASSEARLTALSYEQY
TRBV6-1 ASRQGVSETQY
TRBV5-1 ASSPTTETQY
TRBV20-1 SADSGQGKWNEQF
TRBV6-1 ASSSQAGATYEQY
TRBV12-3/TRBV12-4 ASGFGARDTQY
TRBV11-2 ASSLDDRGQGTYNEQF
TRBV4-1 ASSRRLAGDYEQY
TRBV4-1 ASSQDTVFQY
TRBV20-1 SANRVRAGEVHNEQF
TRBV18 ASSPRRGTNEKLF
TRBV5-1 ASSFGRTGGRYGYT
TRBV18 VSSRGGYGYT
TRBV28 ASTMVTINEQF
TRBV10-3 AISETKGLNYGYT
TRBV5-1 ASSSRDRGLLEYEQY
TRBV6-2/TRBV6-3 ASSYHPGNYGYT
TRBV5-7 ARERQDPGSYNEQY
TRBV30 AWRELQGSTEAF
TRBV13 ASSLAAETYEQY
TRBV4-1 ASSPRVGGETQY
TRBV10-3 AIIYIVRELVYQPQH
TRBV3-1 ASSQPDRFNYGYT
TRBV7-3 ASSARQQGNEQF
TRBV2 ASSASRGGGASEAF
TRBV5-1 ASSPTDYTDTQY
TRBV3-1 ASRVAGGSNEQF
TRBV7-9 ASSGLGGYEQY
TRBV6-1 ASSEPNTEAF
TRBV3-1 ASSQEFRITYGYT
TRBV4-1 ASSLYYGSRDTQY
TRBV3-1 ASSQEPGQGYYRGYT
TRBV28 ASSSNPTISGAWNEQF
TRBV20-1 SARDSGPSGRTEDTQY
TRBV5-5 ASSFGDHEQY
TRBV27 ASSGLAGVNTGELF
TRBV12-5 ASGFSVSTDTQY
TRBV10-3 AISESRGGITYNEQF
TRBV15 ATSRGGTAATNEKLF
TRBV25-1 ASLGQVNTGELF
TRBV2 ASSDLKLKETQY
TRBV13 ASSPTLGGSADTQY
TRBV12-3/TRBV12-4 ASSPRGPRGNEQF
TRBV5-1 ASSTGQGGFNEQF
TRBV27 ASSPQLSSSYEQY
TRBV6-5 ASSLDRYGYT
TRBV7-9 ASSLGQTSYGYT
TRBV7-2 ASSLDGGSYGYT
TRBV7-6 ASSISIPRETQY